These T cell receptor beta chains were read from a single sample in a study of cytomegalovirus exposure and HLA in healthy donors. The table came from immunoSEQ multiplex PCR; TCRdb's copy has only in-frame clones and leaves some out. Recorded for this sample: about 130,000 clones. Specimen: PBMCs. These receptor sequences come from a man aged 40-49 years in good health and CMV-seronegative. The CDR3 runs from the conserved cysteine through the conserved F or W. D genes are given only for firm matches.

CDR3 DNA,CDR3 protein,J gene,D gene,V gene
TGCAGCGTTGAAGGGGGAGCGCAGATGAATGAGCAGTTCTTC,CSVEGGAQMNEQFF,TRBJ2-1,NA,TRBV29-1
TGTGCCTGGAGTTTGGGGCGCAGGTCCACAGATACGCAGTATTTT,CAWSLGRRSTDTQYF,TRBJ2-3,NA,TRBV30
TGTGCCAGCAGTGACAGTGTCGCGGGGACCCAGTACTTC,CASSDSVAGTQYF,TRBJ2-5,NA,TRBV6-4
TGCGCCAGCAGCTCGCGGACTAGCGGTACAGATACGCAGTATTTT,CASSSRTSGTDTQYF,TRBJ2-3,TRBD2,TRBV5-1
TGCAGCGTTGAGTATCTCCAAGAGACCCAGTACTTC,CSVEYLQETQYF,TRBJ2-5,NA,TRBV29-1
TGCGCCAGCAGTAGGCAGGAGGTGGCAGATACGCAGTATTTT,CASSRQEVADTQYF,TRBJ2-3,NA,TRBV23-1
TGTGCCAGCAGTCCCCGGGACTTCATTGAGCAGTTCTTC,CASSPRDFIEQFF,TRBJ2-1,NA,TRBV27
TGTGCCAGCAGCTTAGTAGTGAGGGGAGGCAATGAGCAGTTCTTC,CASSLVVRGGNEQFF,TRBJ2-1,NA,TRBV13
TGTGCCAGCAGCCTCCAGGCCGGCTCCTACGAGCAGTACTTC,CASSLQAGSYEQYF,TRBJ2-7,NA,TRBV7-3
TGTGCCTCCCGAGCGGGGGTATTCTCTGAAGCTTTCTTT,CASRAGVFSEAFF,TRBJ1-1,NA,TRBV11-2